The TCR beta chain described here comes from a study of T-cell memory formation after mild COVID-19. Regarding this clonotype: Its target is unknown.

With constant-segment primers, 5'RACE yielded cDNA libraries of TCR alpha and TCR beta that carried sample barcodes and UMIs. MiXCR was run by TCRdb on the 5' RACE reads, yielding one entry per CDR3 protein. The sample has about 560,000 distinct CDR3 sequences, 15% to 20% seen once. The CDR3 sequence is 13 residues long. Losses at the gene ends were 7 bases for V and 9 bases for J; bases not matched to a gene: 5. Findings and limits, study-wide: Still unconfirmed is whether the second-wave clones peaking on day 37 recognized SARS-CoV-2. Certain responding clones were present in pre-infection memory, suggesting participation of cross-reactive memory.

The sequence was obtained from an adult woman who had mild COVID-19 (a few samples of this study predate the infection). Cell type and time point are not known. Sequencing used PBMCs or a T cell subset sorted from them (not recorded which). The gene calls are TRBV12-3 or TRBV12-4 and TRBJ2-1; 11 bases are a match to TRBD2. The DNA of the CDR3 is TGTGCCAGCATTAGCGGGGGGGCCGGTGAGCAGTTCTTC. Translated: CASISGGAGEQFF.